This TCR beta chain was captured in a study of human T cells and chemical hapten exposure. Study in general: Weekly scalp doses of diphenylcyclopropenone were given to patients during the roughly 25-week study. The study, taken as a whole, reports: Among expanded TCRs, significantly more large CDR3 similarity clusters formed than among controls.

TCRdb redid the calling of the RACE reads with MiXCR, one entry per CDR3 protein. This sample has about 160,000 distinct CDR3 sequences, with about a quarter found just once. This clonotype was counted between two and nine times. No antigen is known for it. Sample time point: patch test 3, about 24 weeks after DPC sensitization. Treatment of the sample: therapeutic diphenylcyclopropenone sensitization with weekly scalp DPC. The starting material, unfractionated whole blood, was used for total RNA extraction. The CDR3 contains 13 residues. V was cut by 0 bases and J by 7 bases, with 8 bases left in between. Germline lookup yields CDR1 SGDLS and CDR2 YYNGEE.

This sequence joins TRBV9 and TRBJ1-5; D ambiguous. The sequencing here drew on whole blood, taken in connection with sensitization to the hapten diphenylcyclopropenone (DPC). The source is a woman aged 18-35 years with alopecia areata. Some clones in this sample may be carry-over from other donors' samples. In DNA, the CDR3 is TGTGCCAGCAGCGTAGACGCGAGGCAGCCCCAGCATTTT. Translating it yields CASSVDARQPQHF. The variable domain in full, with the rest retrieved from reference TRBV9 and TRBJ1-5, is DSGVTQTPKHLITATGQRVTLRCSPRSGDLSVYWYQQSLDQGLQFLIQYYNGEERAKGNILERFSAQQFPDLHSELNLSSLELGDSALYFCASSVDARQPQHFGDGTRLSIL.